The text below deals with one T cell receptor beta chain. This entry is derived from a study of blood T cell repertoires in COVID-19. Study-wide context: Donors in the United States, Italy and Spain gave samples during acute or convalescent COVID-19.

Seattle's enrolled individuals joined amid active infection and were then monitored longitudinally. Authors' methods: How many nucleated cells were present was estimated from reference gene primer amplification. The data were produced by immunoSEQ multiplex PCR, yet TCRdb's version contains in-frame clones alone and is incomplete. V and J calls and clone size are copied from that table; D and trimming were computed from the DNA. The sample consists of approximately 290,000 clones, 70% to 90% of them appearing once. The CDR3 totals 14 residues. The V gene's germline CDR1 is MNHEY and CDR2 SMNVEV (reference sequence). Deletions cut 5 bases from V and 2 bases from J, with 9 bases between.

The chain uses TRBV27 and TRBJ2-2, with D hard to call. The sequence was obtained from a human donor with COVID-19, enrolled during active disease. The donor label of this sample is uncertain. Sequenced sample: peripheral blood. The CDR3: CASSQTRNTGELFF. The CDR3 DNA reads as TGTGCCAGCAGTCAGACACGTAACACCGGGGAGCTGTTTTTT.